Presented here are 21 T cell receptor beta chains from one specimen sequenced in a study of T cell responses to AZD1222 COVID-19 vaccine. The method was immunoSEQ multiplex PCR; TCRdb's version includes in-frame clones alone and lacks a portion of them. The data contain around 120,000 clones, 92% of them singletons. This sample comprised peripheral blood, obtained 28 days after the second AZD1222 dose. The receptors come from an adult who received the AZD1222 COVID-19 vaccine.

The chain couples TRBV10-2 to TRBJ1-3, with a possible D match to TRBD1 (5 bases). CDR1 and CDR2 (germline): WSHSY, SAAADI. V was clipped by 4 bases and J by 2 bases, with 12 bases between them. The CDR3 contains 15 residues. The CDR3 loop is CASSASTGPGNTIYF. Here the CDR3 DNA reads TGCGCCAGCAGTGCATCAACAGGACCTGGAAACACCATATATTTT.

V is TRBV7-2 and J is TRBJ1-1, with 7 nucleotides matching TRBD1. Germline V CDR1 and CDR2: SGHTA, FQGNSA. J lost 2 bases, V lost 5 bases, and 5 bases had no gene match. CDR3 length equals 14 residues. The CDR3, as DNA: TGTGCCAGCAGCCGGAACAGGGGTAACACTGAAGCTTTCTTT. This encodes CASSRNRGNTEAFF.

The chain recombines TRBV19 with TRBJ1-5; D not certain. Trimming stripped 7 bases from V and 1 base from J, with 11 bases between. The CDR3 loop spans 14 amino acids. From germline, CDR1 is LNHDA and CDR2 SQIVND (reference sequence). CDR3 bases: TGTGCCAGTAATTTGGTGTTAAGCAATCAGCCCCAGCATTTT. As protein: CASNLVLSNQPQHF.

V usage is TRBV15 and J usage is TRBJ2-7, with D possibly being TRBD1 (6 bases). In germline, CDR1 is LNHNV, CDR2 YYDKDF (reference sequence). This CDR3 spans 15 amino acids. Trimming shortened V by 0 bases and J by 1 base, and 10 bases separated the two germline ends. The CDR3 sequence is CATSREQGLSYEQYF. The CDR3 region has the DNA TGTGCCACCAGCAGAGAGCAGGGGCTTTCCTACGAGCAGTACTTC.

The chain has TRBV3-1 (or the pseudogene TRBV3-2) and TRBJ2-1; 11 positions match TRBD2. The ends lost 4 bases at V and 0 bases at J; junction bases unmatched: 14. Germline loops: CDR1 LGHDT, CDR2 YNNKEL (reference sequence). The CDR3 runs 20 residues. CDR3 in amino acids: CASSRGGLADLRSSYNEQFF. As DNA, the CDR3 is TGTGCCAGCAGCCGGGGGGGACTAGCGGATCTGAGGAGCTCCTACAATGAGCAGTTCTTC.

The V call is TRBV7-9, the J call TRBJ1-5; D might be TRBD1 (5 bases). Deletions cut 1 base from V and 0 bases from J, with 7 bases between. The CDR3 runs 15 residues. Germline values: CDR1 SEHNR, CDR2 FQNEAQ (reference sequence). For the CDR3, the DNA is TGTGCCAGCAGCTTAGGAGGGGATAGCAATCAGCCCCAGCATTTT. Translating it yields CASSLGGDSNQPQHF.

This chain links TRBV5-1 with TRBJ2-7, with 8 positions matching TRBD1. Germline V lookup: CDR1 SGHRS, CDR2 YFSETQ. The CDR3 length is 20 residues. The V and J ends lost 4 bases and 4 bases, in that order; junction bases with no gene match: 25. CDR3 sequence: CASSHDLPGGAQPRPYEQYF. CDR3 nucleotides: TGCGCCAGCAGCCATGACCTTCCAGGGGGCGCCCAGCCTAGACCTTACGAGCAGTACTTC.

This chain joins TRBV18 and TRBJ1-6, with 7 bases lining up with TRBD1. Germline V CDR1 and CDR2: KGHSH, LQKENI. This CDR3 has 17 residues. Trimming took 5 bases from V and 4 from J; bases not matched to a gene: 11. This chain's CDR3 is CASSDTGELGYNSPLHF. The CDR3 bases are TGTGCCAGCTCAGATACAGGGGAACTCGGGTATAATTCACCCCTCCACTTT.

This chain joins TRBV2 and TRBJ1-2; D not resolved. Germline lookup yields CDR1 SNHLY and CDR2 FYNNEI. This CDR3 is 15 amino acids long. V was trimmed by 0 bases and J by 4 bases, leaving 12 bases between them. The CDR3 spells CASSEAPSVVYGYTF. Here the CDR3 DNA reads TGTGCCAGCAGTGAAGCCCCATCGGTGGTCTATGGCTACACCTTC. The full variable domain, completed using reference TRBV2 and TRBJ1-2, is EPEVTQTPSHQVTQMGQEVILRCVPISNHLYFYWYRQILGQKVEFLVSFYNNEISEKSEIFDDQFSVERPDGSNFTLKIRSTKLEDSAMYFCASSEAPSVVYGYTFGSGTRLTVV.

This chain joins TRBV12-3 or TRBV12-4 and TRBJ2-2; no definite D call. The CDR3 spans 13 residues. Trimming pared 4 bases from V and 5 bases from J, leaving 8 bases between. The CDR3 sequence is CASSSAVTGELFF. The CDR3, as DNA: TGTGCCAGCAGTTCCGCGGTGACCGGGGAGCTGTTTTTT.

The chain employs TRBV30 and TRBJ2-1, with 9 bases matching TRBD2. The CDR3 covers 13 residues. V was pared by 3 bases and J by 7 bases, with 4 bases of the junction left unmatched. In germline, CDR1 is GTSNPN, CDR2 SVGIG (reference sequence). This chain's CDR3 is CAWSGGRANEQFF. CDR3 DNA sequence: TGTGCCTGGAGCGGCGGGAGGGCTAATGAGCAGTTCTTC.

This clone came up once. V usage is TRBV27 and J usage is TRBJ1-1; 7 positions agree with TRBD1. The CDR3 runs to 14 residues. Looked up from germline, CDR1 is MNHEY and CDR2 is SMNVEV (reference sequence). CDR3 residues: CVTRSGGSVTEAFF. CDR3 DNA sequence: TGTGTTACTCGTTCAGGGGGTAGTGTCACTGAAGCTTTCTTT.

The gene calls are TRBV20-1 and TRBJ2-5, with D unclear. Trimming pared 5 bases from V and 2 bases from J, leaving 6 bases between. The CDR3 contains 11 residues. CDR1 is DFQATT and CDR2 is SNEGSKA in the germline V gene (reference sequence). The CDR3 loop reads CSAQDQETQYF. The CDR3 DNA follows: TGCAGTGCTCAGGATCAAGAGACCCAGTACTTC.

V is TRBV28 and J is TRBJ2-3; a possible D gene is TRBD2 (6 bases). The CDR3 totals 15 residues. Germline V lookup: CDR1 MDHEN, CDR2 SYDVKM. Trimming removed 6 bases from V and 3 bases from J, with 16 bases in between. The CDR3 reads CASRSGLRGTDTQYF. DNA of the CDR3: TGTGCCAGCAGGAGCGGGTTAAGAGGGACAGATACGCAGTATTTT.

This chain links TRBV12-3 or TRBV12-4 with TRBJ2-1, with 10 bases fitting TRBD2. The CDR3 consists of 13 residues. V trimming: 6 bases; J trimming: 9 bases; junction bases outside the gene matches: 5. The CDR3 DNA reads TGTGCCAGCAGACCCATAGCGGGAGGTGAGCAGTTCTTC. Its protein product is CASRPIAGGEQFF.

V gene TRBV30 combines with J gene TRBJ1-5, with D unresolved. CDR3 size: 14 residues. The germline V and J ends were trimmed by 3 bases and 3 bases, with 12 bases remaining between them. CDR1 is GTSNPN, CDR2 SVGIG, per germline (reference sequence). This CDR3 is CAWSPGLLNQPQHF. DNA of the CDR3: TGTGCCTGGAGCCCCGGGTTGCTCAATCAGCCCCAGCATTTT.

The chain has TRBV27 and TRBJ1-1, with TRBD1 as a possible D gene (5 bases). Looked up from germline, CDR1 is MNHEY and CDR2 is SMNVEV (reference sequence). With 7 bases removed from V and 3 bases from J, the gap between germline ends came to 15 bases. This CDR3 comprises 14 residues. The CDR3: CASIPGWPHTEAFF. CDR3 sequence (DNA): TGTGCCAGCATTCCAGGGTGGCCCCACACTGAAGCTTTCTTT.

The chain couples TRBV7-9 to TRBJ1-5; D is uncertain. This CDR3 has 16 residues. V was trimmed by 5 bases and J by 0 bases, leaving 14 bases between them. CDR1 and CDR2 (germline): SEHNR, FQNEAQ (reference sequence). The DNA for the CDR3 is TGTGCCAGCAGCCTGGGTGGCGACTATAGCAATCAGCCCCAGCATTTT. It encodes CASSLGGDYSNQPQHF.

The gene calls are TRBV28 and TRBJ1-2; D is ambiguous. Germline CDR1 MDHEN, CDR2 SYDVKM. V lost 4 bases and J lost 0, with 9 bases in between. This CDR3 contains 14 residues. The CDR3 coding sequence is TGTGCCAGCAGTTCAGGAGTTTCTAACTATGGCTACACCTTC. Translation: CASSSGVSNYGYTF.

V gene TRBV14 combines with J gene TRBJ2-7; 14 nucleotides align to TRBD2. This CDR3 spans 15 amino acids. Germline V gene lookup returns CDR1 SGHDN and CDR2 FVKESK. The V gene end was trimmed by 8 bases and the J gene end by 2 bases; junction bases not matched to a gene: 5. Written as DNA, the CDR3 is TGTGCCAGCCTGACTAGCGGGAGGGGACCCTACGAGCAGTACTTC. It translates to CASLTSGRGPYEQYF.

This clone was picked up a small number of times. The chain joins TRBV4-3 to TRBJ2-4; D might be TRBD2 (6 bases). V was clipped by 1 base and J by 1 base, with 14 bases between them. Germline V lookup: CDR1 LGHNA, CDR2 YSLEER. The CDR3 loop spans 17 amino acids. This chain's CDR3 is CASSQGGRRDAKNIQYF. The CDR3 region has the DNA TGCGCCAGCAGCCAAGGTGGAAGGAGGGACGCCAAAAACATTCAGTACTTC.